The rows below give T cell receptor beta chains drawn from one sample of a study of blood T cells in healthy people across ages. Each CDR3 protein gets one entry after TCRdb re-called the 5' RACE reads with MiXCR. Here the sample spans about 670,000 distinct CDR3 sequences, approximately 52% being singletons. The sequenced sample was blood. The source of these receptors is a woman aged 80 or older in good health. The CDR3 runs from the conserved cysteine through the conserved F or W. The listing skips clone size in some rows; elsewhere it reads once, few, many or a size class.

v_gene: TRBV27; abundance: few; j_gene: TRBJ1-1; CDR3aa: CASSLGHGGMNTEAFF
v_gene: TRBV7-9; abundance: -; j_gene: TRBJ1-3; CDR3aa: CASSLANSGNTIYF
v_gene: TRBV6-5; abundance: -; j_gene: TRBJ2-5; CDR3aa: CASRTGGEWEQYF
v_gene: TRBV15; abundance: -; j_gene: TRBJ2-2; CDR3aa: CATSRVASAPGELFF
v_gene: TRBV12-3/TRBV12-4; abundance: many; j_gene: TRBJ2-7; CDR3aa: CATRQGHEQYF
v_gene: TRBV27; abundance: -; j_gene: TRBJ2-3; CDR3aa: CASNSLPTDTDTQYF
v_gene: TRBV4-2; abundance: -; j_gene: TRBJ2-7; CDR3aa: CASSSPPGAQGAYEQYF
v_gene: TRBV19; abundance: -; j_gene: TRBJ2-1; CDR3aa: CASSIEGGWAGNEQFF
v_gene: TRBV7-9; abundance: -; j_gene: TRBJ2-2; CDR3aa: CASSLIGGGLTTGELFF
v_gene: TRBV12-3/TRBV12-4; abundance: -; j_gene: TRBJ2-3; CDR3aa: CASSLTSGSGADMQYF
v_gene: TRBV20-1; abundance: few; j_gene: TRBJ2-3; CDR3aa: CSAPGVSGKVDTQYF
v_gene: TRBV25-1; abundance: once; j_gene: TRBJ2-1; CDR3aa: CASSGIDRGNEQFF
v_gene: TRBV29-1; abundance: -; j_gene: TRBJ1-2; CDR3aa: CSVEKGGGYTF
v_gene: TRBV12-3/TRBV12-4; abundance: -; j_gene: -; CDR3aa: CASSPRQGRRYEQYF
v_gene: TRBV9; abundance: few; j_gene: TRBJ2-2; CDR3aa: CASTGDFTNTGELFF
v_gene: TRBV30; abundance: -; j_gene: TRBJ2-6; CDR3aa: CAWSVGHASGANVLTF
v_gene: TRBV19; abundance: -; j_gene: TRBJ1-1; CDR3aa: CASSIPPHYTEAFF
v_gene: TRBV27; abundance: -; j_gene: TRBJ2-7; CDR3aa: CASSLDVRVGSRYEQYF
v_gene: TRBV6-6; abundance: -; j_gene: TRBJ1-2; CDR3aa: CASREQGDYGYTF
v_gene: TRBV13; abundance: -; j_gene: TRBJ2-7; CDR3aa: CASSSRLASSYEQYF
v_gene: TRBV4-1; abundance: few; j_gene: TRBJ1-1; CDR3aa: CASSPEQAPWGEAFF
v_gene: TRBV5-1; abundance: -; j_gene: TRBJ1-1; CDR3aa: CASSLAVGGGTEAFF
v_gene: TRBV5-1; abundance: -; j_gene: -; CDR3aa: CASSLGGGLTYEQYF
v_gene: TRBV15; abundance: few; j_gene: TRBJ2-5; CDR3aa: CATSSFQETQYF
v_gene: TRBV5-1; abundance: -; j_gene: TRBJ2-2; CDR3aa: CASSFEGHPFFTGELFF
v_gene: TRBV7-2; abundance: -; j_gene: TRBJ1-1; CDR3aa: CASSHQRDTEAFF
v_gene: TRBV20-1; abundance: many; j_gene: TRBJ2-1; CDR3aa: CSATEVAGGTSYNEQFF
v_gene: TRBV20-1; abundance: once; j_gene: TRBJ1-6; CDR3aa: CSAPDRNSPLHF
v_gene: TRBV4-2; abundance: many; j_gene: TRBJ2-1; CDR3aa: CASSPRGLPSDEQFF
v_gene: TRBV5-4; abundance: many; j_gene: TRBJ2-7; CDR3aa: CASSLLVGDEQYF
v_gene: TRBV20-1; abundance: many; j_gene: TRBJ1-6; CDR3aa: CSASIRERSYNSPLHF
v_gene: TRBV3-1; abundance: -; j_gene: TRBJ1-2; CDR3aa: CASSQSRADGYTF
v_gene: TRBV19; abundance: -; j_gene: TRBJ2-5; CDR3aa: CASKKKETQYF
v_gene: TRBV4-3; abundance: -; j_gene: TRBJ2-7; CDR3aa: CASSQGRTYEQYF
v_gene: TRBV5-1; abundance: -; j_gene: TRBJ2-5; CDR3aa: CASSLGLARSSYNEQYF
v_gene: TRBV6-1; abundance: few; j_gene: TRBJ2-4; CDR3aa: CASTQGLAKNIQYF
v_gene: TRBV7-9; abundance: many; j_gene: TRBJ2-3; CDR3aa: CASSYQRGPSTDTQYF
v_gene: TRBV28; abundance: -; j_gene: TRBJ2-1; CDR3aa: CATHRLTADHNEQFF
v_gene: TRBV29-1; abundance: -; j_gene: TRBJ2-3; CDR3aa: CSVVWDTQYF
v_gene: TRBV6-6; abundance: few; j_gene: TRBJ2-1; CDR3aa: CASTPGGSYNEQFF
v_gene: TRBV21-1; abundance: -; j_gene: TRBJ2-7; CDR3aa: CASSKATTGAGDEQYF